This record concerns one T cell receptor (beta chain) sequence. This receptor's antigen is unknown. No much larger clone is present one base from it, and per-base qualities are unavailable. The source of the sample is a study of technical replicates of blood from several donors (dated by TCRdb to about 2017). The library was obtained by the immunoSEQ multiplex PCR assay. TCRdb stores this immuneACCESS table with in-frame sequences only. Part of the clones is absent; in the studies checked, under half of the shortfall reflects unresolved V genes, and no reason is known for the rest. The sample contains 75,000 to 95,000 clones, around 93% of them found a single time. The ten largest make up over 0.2% of the sample. The germline V gene (reference sequence) sets CDR1 to SGHKS and CDR2 to YYEKEE. Here V drops 4 bases and J drops 4 bases, and the junction holds 5 bases not matched to any gene. From its cysteine to its phenylalanine, the CDR3 spans 15 amino acids. The DNA shown is the 45-base CDR3, in frame from base 1.

Specimen: T cells isolated from PBMCs. The source is a human donor in good health. The V gene is TRBV5-5 and the J gene is TRBJ2-3; TRBD1 lines up with 11 middle nucleotides. The CDR3 in this case is CASSPRTGGSDTQYF. The nucleotides are TGTGCCAGCAGCCCGAGGACAGGGGGCTCAGATACGCAGTATTTT.